Listed here is a single T cell receptor (beta chain). J gave up 4 bases and V 10 bases, and 15 bases lay outside the gene matches. The CDR3 runs 15 residues. Germline lookup yields CDR1 LNHDA and CDR2 SQIVND (reference sequence). The record originates from a study of technical replicates of blood from a few donors. The protocol was immunoSEQ multiplex PCR, while the TCRdb copy is restricted to in-frame clones and leaves out a portion. This table has about 83,000 clones, about 96% appearing once. V usage is TRBV19 and J usage is TRBJ1-1, with 7 bases aligning to TRBD1. The clonotype originates from a human donor in good health. The sequenced sample was T cells isolated from PBMCs. The CDR3 nucleotides read TGTGCCACTCTAGTCCACCCCGACAGGGCCACTGAAGCTTTCTTT. Its protein is CATLVHPDRATEAFF.